The rows below give T cell receptor beta chains drawn from one sample of a study of blood T cell repertoires in COVID-19. Assay used: immunoSEQ multiplex PCR; TCRdb lists only in-frame clones, some missing. The sample includes hundreds of thousands of clones, about 90% of them seen just once. Sequenced sample: PBMCs or T cells enriched from blood (not recorded which). All receptors come from a woman aged 18-29 years with acute COVID-19. Both conserved end residues are trimmed from each CDR3.

len | j_gene | v_gene | CDR3aa
10 | TRBJ2-7 | TRBV7-9 | ASNQDRYEQY
13 | TRBJ2-2 | TRBV28 | ASSFDFAGAGELF
16 | TRBJ1-3 | TRBV9 | ASSSQGLGHTSGNTIY
12 | TRBJ2-5 | TRBV20-1 | SASSRAIGETQY
13 | TRBJ2-7 | TRBV4-1 | ASSQGRAAPSEQY
10 | TRBJ2-1 | TRBV25-1 | ASSEYGREQF
13 | TRBJ1-1 | TRBV2 | ASSEAGRGVAEAF
12 | TRBJ1-1 | TRBV7-6 | ASSSGTGHTEAF
12 | TRBJ2-7 | TRBV27 | ASRPTGVGYEQY
14 | TRBJ2-1 | TRBV20-1 | SASGDGGSSYNEQF
14 | TRBJ2-2 | TRBV9 | ASSLGQNANTGELF
14 | TRBJ2-7 | TRBV5-1 | ASSWSGGTGLNEQY
14 | TRBJ1-5 | TRBV19 | ASSIGTGDDYQPQH
14 | TRBJ2-3 | TRBV29-1 | SVGGGLAGIRDTQY
18 | TRBJ1-2 | TRBV5-4 | ASSYKGWRVSRMANYGYT
12 | TRBJ2-1 | TRBV4-3 | ASSTRQTDNEQF
10 | TRBJ1-1 | TRBV30 | AWRPGNTEAF
11 | TRBJ2-7 | TRBV18 | ASSLGQTYEQY
13 | TRBJ1-1 | TRBV18 | ASSPPRDKSTEAF
13 | TRBJ1-2 | TRBV27 | ASSVRQATNYGYT
11 | TRBJ1-5 | TRBV9 | ASSSGGDQPQH
14 | TRBJ2-7 | TRBV19 | ASSIGLASGGHEQY
11 | TRBJ2-5 | TRBV7-2 | ASSFSREETQY
12 | TRBJ2-2 | TRBV28 | ASTWTGGSGELF
14 | TRBJ2-2 | TRBV4-2 | ASSQPGGANTGELF
11 | TRBJ2-1 | TRBV5-1 | ASTIGGFNEQF
15 | TRBJ2-2 | TRBV19 | ASSIVFGQGNTGELF
14 | TRBJ2-7 | TRBV3-1/TRBV3-2 | ASSPRTGRNPYEQY
12 | TRBJ1-3 | TRBV28 | ASSFRGSGNTIY
14 | TRBJ1-2 | TRBV21-1 | ASSKRGRAPFYGYT
11 | TRBJ2-7 | TRBV7-9 | ASSFSNSYEQY
14 | TRBJ1-2 | TRBV6-5 | ASSYSWTENNYGYT
13 | TRBJ2-2 | TRBV28 | ASSSDPRGTGELF
11 | TRBJ1-1 | TRBV5-1 | ASSLAPGWKAF
13 | TRBJ2-3 | TRBV5-3 | ARGPRTSSTDTQY
12 | TRBJ2-7 | TRBV3-1/TRBV3-2 | ASSLGQGSHEQY
12 | TRBJ1-2 | TRBV27 | ASSSRTGRGGYT
12 | TRBJ1-1 | TRBV2 | ASSDITENTEAF
14 | TRBJ1-2 | TRBV18 | ASSRARQGGEDGYT
11 | TRBJ2-7 | TRBV18 | ASSPGTNYEQY
13 | TRBJ1-3 | TRBV5-4 | ASSNDRASGNTIY
17 | TRBJ2-2 | TRBV18 | ASSPLLWDRALNTGELF
11 | TRBJ2-7 | TRBV28 | ASSQPVSYEQY
14 | TRBJ2-5 | TRBV4-1 | ASSYRDYQGLETQY